These 22 T cell receptor beta chains share one sample of origin, sequenced in a study of blood T cell repertoires in COVID-19. The protocol was immunoSEQ multiplex PCR, while the TCRdb copy is restricted to in-frame clones and leaves out a portion. The sample has about 170,000 clones, 65% to 85% seen once. The specimen was peripheral blood. These receptor sequences come from a man between 70 and 80 years old with active or convalescent COVID-19.

The J gene is TRBJ2-2, the V gene TRBV24-1; 7 nucleotides align to TRBD1. The V segment lost 9 bases and the J segment 2 bases; nucleotides outside the gene matches: 2. Germline values: CDR1 KGHDR, CDR2 SFDVKD. CDR3 length: 13 amino acids. CDR3 protein: CATWDSNTGELFF. DNA for the CDR3: TGTGCCACCTGGGACAGCAACACCGGGGAGCTGTTTTTT.

This clone was seen just once. This sequence joins TRBV6-5 and TRBJ2-1; 8 positions agree with TRBD1. The CDR3 is 14 amino acids. V gave up 7 bases and J gave up 6 bases; unmatched junction bases: 8. Germline V gives CDR1 MNHEY, CDR2 SVGAGI. CDR3 residues: CASNRGFGANEQFF. The CDR3 DNA reads as TGTGCCAGCAACAGGGGGTTTGGAGCCAATGAGCAGTTCTTC.

The chain combines TRBV10-3 with TRBJ2-1, with TRBD2 matching 9 bases. Germline V gene lookup returns CDR1 ENHRY and CDR2 SYGVKD. The V and J ends lost 4 bases and 5 bases, in that order; junction bases with no gene match: 9. The CDR3 extends over 16 amino acids. CDR3 coding DNA: TGTGCCATCAGTGCCGCGGGAGGGCAGTACAACAATGAGCAGTTCTTC. Protein: CAISAAGGQYNNEQFF.

The chain combines TRBV3-1 (or the pseudogene TRBV3-2) with TRBJ1-2; D unclear. The CDR3 has 13 residues. Germline-derived CDR1 and CDR2 are LGHDT and YNNKEL (reference sequence). V dropped 8 bases and J dropped 3 bases, with 13 bases sitting between them. The CDR3 bases are TGTGCCAGCGGGAGAACAAGGGACTATGGCTACACCTTC. Its translation is CASGRTRDYGYTF.

The gene calls are TRBV7-9 and TRBJ2-7; the D gene is possibly TRBD2 (7 bases). Germline CDR1 and CDR2: SEHNR and FQNEAQ (reference sequence). The CDR3 runs to 15 residues. With 5 bases removed from V and 6 bases from J, the gap between germline ends came to 20 bases. The CDR3 region has the DNA TGTGCCAGCAGCAAGTTGGGGGAGGGGGAAGTCGAGCAGTACTTC. Protein product: CASSKLGEGEVEQYF.

V usage is TRBV4-3 and J usage is TRBJ2-7; tentative D call: TRBD1 (7 bases). Looked up from germline, CDR1 is LGHNA and CDR2 is YSLEER. Trimming shortened V by 4 bases and J by 3 bases, and 13 bases separated the two germline ends. The CDR3 runs 14 residues. DNA for the CDR3: TGCGCCAGCAGCCTGCGGGACAGAGACTACGAGCAGTACTTC. It yields the protein CASSLRDRDYEQYF.

V gene TRBV18 combines with J gene TRBJ1-2; 8 bases agree with TRBD1. Unmatched junction bases numbered 1, after V lost 3 bases and J lost 1 base. This CDR3 is built from 14 residues. Germline-derived CDR1 and CDR2 are KGHSH and LQKENI. DNA for the CDR3: TGTGCCAGCTCACCCGACAGGGGTAACTATGGCTACACCTTC. This codes for CASSPDRGNYGYTF.

The CDR3 protein is CASSPRTGRLDEQYF. CDR3 in DNA: TGTGCCAGCAGTCCCCGGACAGGGAGGTTGGACGAGCAGTACTTC. The chain links TRBV6-2 or TRBV6-3 to TRBJ2-7; 8 nucleotides match TRBD1. The V and J ends lost 5 bases and 5 bases, in that order; junction bases with no gene match: 11. This CDR3 spans 15 amino acids. The germline CDR1 and CDR2 sequences are MNHEY and SVGEGT.

The rearrangement uses TRBV11-3 and TRBJ1-2; a weak D match, TRBD1 (5 bases). The CDR3 consists of 13 residues. Germline values: CDR1 SGHNT, CDR2 YENEEA. V gave up 5 bases and J gave up 6 bases, with 13 bases separating them. The CDR3 region is CASSRDRSDGYTF. The CDR3 DNA reads as TGTGCCAGCAGCCGAGACAGATCGGATGGCTACACCTTC.

This rearrangement joins TRBV5-1 to TRBJ2-7; 12 bases agree with TRBD2. This CDR3 spans 16 amino acids. The ends lost 0 bases at V and 0 bases at J; junction bases unmatched: 1. Looked up from germline, CDR1 is SGHRS and CDR2 is YFSETQ. In DNA form, the CDR3 reads TGCGCCAGCAGCTTGGGGACTAGCGGGAACTCCTACGAGCAGTACTTC. Translated: CASSLGTSGNSYEQYF.

The genes are TRBV27 and TRBJ2-7; TRBD1 is a possible D gene (6 bases). Germline values: CDR1 MNHEY, CDR2 SMNVEV (reference sequence). CDR3 length equals 15 residues. V was shortened by 6 bases and J by 4 bases, with 19 bases between the two germline ends. The CDR3 DNA is TGTGCCAGCAGAACCGGGACACCAGTAGGTTACGAGCAGTACTTC. Encoded protein: CASRTGTPVGYEQYF.

This rearrangement joins TRBV4-1 to TRBJ1-2; 10 bases line up with TRBD1. V gave up 4 bases and J gave up 5 bases; unmatched junction bases: 19. Per the germline V gene, CDR1 is MGHRA and CDR2 is YSYEKL. The CDR3 consists of 19 residues. The CDR3 loop is CASSRPPRDRGGKLYGYTF. The DNA of the CDR3 is TGCGCCAGCAGCCGCCCTCCCCGGGACAGGGGAGGAAAACTATATGGCTACACCTTC.

This clone was observed once. J is TRBJ2-5 and V is TRBV28, with D perhaps matching TRBD2 (6 bases). V lost 6 bases, J lost 0 bases, and 17 bases lay in between. Germline CDR1 is MDHEN and CDR2 is SYDVKM. The CDR3 extends over 16 amino acids. DNA of the CDR3: TGTGCCAGCAGCCCACGGAGGGGAGGAGACCAAGAGACCCAGTACTTC. Its translation: CASSPRRGGDQETQYF. Drawing the rest from reference TRBV28 and TRBJ2-5, the complete variable domain is DVKVTQSSRYLVKRTGEKVFLECVQDMDHENMFWYRQDPGLGLRLIYFSYDVKMKEKGDIPEGYSVSREKKERFSLILESASTNQTSMYLCASSPRRGGDQETQYFGPGTRLLVL.

This clone has only a few counts. J is TRBJ2-5 and V is TRBV9; 7 nucleotides match TRBD2. The CDR3 runs to 18 residues. Unmatched junction bases numbered 13, after V lost 2 bases and J lost 0 bases. CDR1 SGDLS and CDR2 YYNGEE come from the germline V gene. The CDR3 sequence: CASSVGRGGWGYQETQYF. The CDR3 DNA sequence: TGTGCCAGCAGCGTTGGGAGGGGAGGTTGGGGGTACCAAGAGACCCAGTACTTC.

This CDR3 is CASSFGPGLSQPQHF. The CDR3 coding sequence is TGTGCCAGCAGTTTTGGCCCCGGACTAAGTCAGCCCCAGCATTTT. The chain carries TRBV27 and TRBJ1-5; D is uncertain. V was trimmed by 3 bases and J by 6 bases, leaving 15 bases between them. The CDR3 covers 15 residues. Germline V gene sequence: CDR1 MNHEY, CDR2 SMNVEV (reference sequence).

The chain employs TRBV11-2 and TRBJ2-7, with TRBD1 matching 10 bases. Germline V gene data show CDR1 as SGHAT and CDR2 as FQNNGV. Trimming took 5 bases from V and 3 from J; bases not matched to a gene: 7. The CDR3 extends over 15 amino acids. The CDR3 loop is CASSPLDRGHYEQYF. The CDR3 coding sequence is TGTGCCAGCAGCCCTCTCGACAGGGGGCACTACGAGCAGTACTTC.

The chain is built from TRBV5-4 and TRBJ2-1; 8 positions match TRBD2. This CDR3 is built from 18 residues. Germline assignment: CDR1 SGHNT and CDR2 YYREEE (reference sequence). J gave up 0 bases and V 4 bases, and 12 bases lay outside the gene matches. The CDR3 here is CASSPGGARGISYNEQFF. In DNA form, the CDR3 reads TGTGCCAGCAGCCCCGGGGGGGCGCGGGGGATCTCCTACAATGAGCAGTTCTTC.

V usage is TRBV2 and J usage is TRBJ2-1, with D perhaps TRBD2 (5 bases). V lost 8 bases, J lost 2 bases, and 13 bases lay in between. Germline CDR1 SNHLY, CDR2 FYNNEI. This CDR3 is built from 14 residues. CDR3 DNA sequence: TGTGCCAGCCAGTCGGCGGGCACCTACAATGAGCAGTTCTTC. Translated: CASQSAGTYNEQFF. Full variable domain (rest looked up from reference TRBV2 and TRBJ2-1): EPEVTQTPSHQVTQMGQEVILRCVPISNHLYFYWYRQILGQKVEFLVSFYNNEISEKSEIFDDQFSVERPDGSNFTLKIRSTKLEDSAMYFCASQSAGTYNEQFFGPGTRLTVL.

The chain recombines TRBV3-1 (or the pseudogene TRBV3-2) with TRBJ1-1; a weak D match, TRBD1 (5 bases). Germline assignment: CDR1 LGHDT and CDR2 YNNKEL (reference sequence). The CDR3 covers 14 residues. Trimming removed 4 bases at V and 7 bases at J, with 16 bases between. This chain's CDR3 is CASSPQGSLGEAFF. CDR3 DNA: TGTGCCAGCAGCCCCCAGGGCAGTTTAGGTGAAGCTTTCTTT.

The chain employs TRBV19 and TRBJ2-1; 14 bases line up with TRBD2. With 10 bases clipped from V and 7 bases from J, the junction kept 12 bases outside the gene matches. Germline CDR1 and CDR2: LNHDA and SQIVND (reference sequence). The CDR3 consists of 16 residues. DNA of the CDR3: TGTGCCACCCGGACTAGCGGGGGGCTGATTTATAATGAGCAGTTCTTC. Its protein product is CATRTSGGLIYNEQFF.

This chain links TRBV21-1 with TRBJ1-3; TRBD1 is the table's D call and was not checked against the DNA. TRBV21-1 is a listed pseudogene. The CDR3 consists of 16 residues. CDR3 sequence reads: CASSLGQGLSGNTIYF. As DNA, the CDR3 is TGTGCCAGCAGCCTCGGACAGGGGCTATCGGGAAACACCATATATTTT.

J is TRBJ1-1 and V is TRBV5-5; no firm D call. The V gene's germline CDR1 is SGHKS and CDR2 YYEKEE (reference sequence). V lost 1 base and J lost 0, with 4 bases in between. The CDR3 has 13 residues. Here the CDR3 DNA reads TGTGCCAGCAGCTTGCAGATGAACACTGAAGCTTTCTTT. Residues: CASSLQMNTEAFF.